This entry lists 7 T cell receptor beta chains sequenced from one sample in a study of human versus mouse CDR3 diversity and MHC coevolution. The repertoire was sequenced with immunoSEQ multiplex PCR; TCRdb's copy has only in-frame clones and lacks some. Of tens of thousands of clones listed, roughly 93% are singletons. Sequenced: naive CD4+ T cells from blood. Subset denoted: CD45RO-negative CD62L-positive naive CD4 T cells. Receptors were obtained from a person aged 25 to 75 in good health.

The chain is built from TRBV5-1 and TRBJ1-4; perhaps TRBD1 as D (5 bases). Trimming took off 1 base at V and 7 bases at J, with 5 bases between the two ends. Germline loops: CDR1 SGHRS, CDR2 YFSETQ. This CDR3 is 12 amino acids long. CDR3 nucleotide sequence: TGCGCCAGCAGCTTGCAGGGTGAAAAACTGTTTTTT. It specifies CASSLQGEKLFF. The variable domain in full, completed from reference TRBV5-1 and TRBJ1-4, reads KAGVTQTPRYLIKTRGQQVTLSCSPISGHRSVSWYQQTPGQGLQFLFEYFSETQRNKGNFPGRFSGRQFSNSRSEMNVSTLELGDSALYLCASSLQGEKLFFGSGTQLSVL.

This clone was observed a few times. The rearrangement uses TRBV28 and TRBJ2-7, with TRBD2 matching 7 bases. The CDR3 totals 13 residues. The trim removed 6 bases at V and 3 bases at J, leaving 5 bases unmatched. Germline V lookup: CDR1 MDHEN, CDR2 SYDVKM. The CDR3 spells CASRGAGFYEQYF. In nucleotides, the CDR3 is TGTGCCAGCAGAGGAGCGGGATTCTACGAGCAGTACTTC.

CDR3 region: CASSGSGTSYWGEQFF. The CDR3 DNA reads as TGTGCCAGTAGTGGATCCGGGACTAGTTATTGGGGTGAGCAGTTCTTC. The V call is TRBV19, the J call TRBJ2-1, with 8 bases lining up with TRBD2. J gave up 9 bases and V 5 bases, and 15 bases lay outside the gene matches. Per germline, CDR1 LNHDA and CDR2 SQIVND (reference sequence). This CDR3 is 16 amino acids long.

This rearrangement joins TRBV7-9 to TRBJ2-7; D is perhaps TRBD1 (7 bases). The CDR3 spans 15 residues. V lost 2 bases and J lost 6, with 17 bases in between. Germline V gene sequence: CDR1 SEHNR, CDR2 FQNEAQ (reference sequence). CDR3 DNA: TGTGCCAGCAGCTTAAGTTCGGACTACAGGGGCGAGCAGTACTTC. Protein sequence: CASSLSSDYRGEQYF. The full variable domain, in which reference TRBV7-9 and TRBJ2-7 provide the parts outside the CDR3, is DTGVSQNPRHKITKRGQNVTFRCDPISEHNRLYWYRQTLGQGPEFLTYFQNEAQLEKSRLLSDRFSAERPKGSFSTLEIQRTEQGDSAMYLCASSLSSDYRGEQYFGPGTRLTVT.

V is TRBV21-1 and J is TRBJ2-6; TRBD1 was called by the table and not checked on the DNA. TRBV21-1 is termed a pseudogene. CDR3 length: 21 amino acids. The CDR3 DNA reads TGTGCCAGCAGCAAATATAACTCGGGGGACAGGGTCTACTCTGGGGCCAACGTCCTGACTTTC. Encoded protein: CASSKYNSGDRVYSGANVLTF.

The chain employs TRBV5-6 and TRBJ1-1; unclear D gene. In germline, CDR1 is SGHDT, CDR2 YYEEEE. The length of the CDR3 is 12 residues. V lost 3 bases, J lost 3 bases, and 6 bases lay in between. The CDR3 here is CASSSLYTEAFF. CDR3 coding DNA: TGTGCCAGCAGCTCCCTCTACACTGAAGCTTTCTTT.

J is TRBJ1-2 and V is TRBV7-9, with D maybe TRBD1 (6 bases). The CDR3 runs 15 residues. Trimming left V 1 base short and J 3 bases short, with 12 bases between. Germline V gene data show CDR1 as SEHNR and CDR2 as FQNEAQ (reference sequence). The CDR3 is CASSLGQPGDYGYTF. The CDR3 nucleotides are TGTGCCAGCAGCTTAGGACAGCCAGGGGACTATGGCTACACCTTC. Variable domain in full (rest from reference TRBV7-9 and TRBJ1-2): DTGVSQNPRHKITKRGQNVTFRCDPISEHNRLYWYRQTLGQGPEFLTYFQNEAQLEKSRLLSDRFSAERPKGSFSTLEIQRTEQGDSAMYLCASSLGQPGDYGYTFGSGTRLTVV.